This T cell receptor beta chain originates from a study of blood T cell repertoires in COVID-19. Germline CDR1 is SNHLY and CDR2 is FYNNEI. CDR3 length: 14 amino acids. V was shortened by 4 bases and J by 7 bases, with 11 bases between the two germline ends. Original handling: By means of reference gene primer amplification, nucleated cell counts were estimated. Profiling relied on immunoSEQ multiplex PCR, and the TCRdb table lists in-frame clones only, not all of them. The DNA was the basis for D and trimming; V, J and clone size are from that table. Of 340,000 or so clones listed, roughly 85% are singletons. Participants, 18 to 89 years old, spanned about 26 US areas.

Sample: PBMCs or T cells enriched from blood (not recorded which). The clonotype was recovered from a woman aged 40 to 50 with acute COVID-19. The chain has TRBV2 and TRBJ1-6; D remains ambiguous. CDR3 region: CASSVRVGNSPLHF. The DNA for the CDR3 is TGTGCCAGCAGTGTTCGGGTCGGGAATTCACCCCTCCACTTT.